A selection of T cell receptor beta chains follows, all from one sample in a study of cytomegalovirus exposure and HLA in healthy donors. The method was immunoSEQ multiplex PCR; TCRdb's version includes in-frame clones alone and lacks a portion of them. The data show some 200,000 clones, with 75% to 90% seen just once and 0.65% to 0.75% held by the top ten. The source material was PBMCs. All receptors come from a boy younger than 18 in good health and CMV-seronegative. Both conserved end residues are part of each CDR3. Fields, in order: clone size, J gene, V gene, D gene, CDR3 DNA, CDR3 protein. A D gene is named only where the DNA matches it firmly. A clone size is listed for some rows: how often the clone was seen (once, few, many), or a class if it is expanded.

NA TRBJ1-1 TRBV25-1 NA TGTACCAGCAGTTTCGGGGGGGGTGGGAACGCTGAAGCTTTCTTT CTSSFGGGGNAEAFF
NA TRBJ1-3 TRBV19 TRBD1 TGTGCCAGTAGTACGGGACAGACACTCTCTGGAAACACCATATATTTT CASSTGQTLSGNTIYF
NA TRBJ2-7 TRBV30 TRBD1 TGTGCCTGGAGTGTAGGGACAGGGGTTGTCGAGCAGTACTTC CAWSVGTGVVEQYF
NA TRBJ2-3 TRBV10-3 NA TGTGCCGTCAGTGAGTCGAGTACAGCGGGCGGCACAGATACGCAGTATTTT CAVSESSTAGGTDTQYF
NA TRBJ1-2 TRBV7-9 TRBD1 TGTTCCAGCAGTGCCCCCCCTGGACAGGAAATCAACTATGGCTACACCTTC CSSSAPPGQEINYGYTF
NA TRBJ2-5 TRBV6-1 NA TGTGCCAGCAGTGAAGGGAGGCTACAGACCCAGTACTTC CASSEGRLQTQYF
NA TRBJ1-6 TRBV10-3 NA TGTGCCATCACCGATCGGGGGGATAATTCACCCCTCCACTTT CAITDRGDNSPLHF
NA TRBJ1-3 TRBV11-3 TRBD1 TGTGCCAGCAGCCCCAAGGGGGACAGCGAACACTCTGGAAACACCATATATTTT CASSPKGDSEHSGNTIYF
NA TRBJ1-4 TRBV4-3 TRBD1 TGCGCCAGCAGCCGCCAGACAGGGGGAAGTGAAAAACTGTTTTTT CASSRQTGGSEKLFF
NA TRBJ2-2 TRBV5-1 NA TGCGCCAGCTCCGGACAGAGTAACACCGGGGAGCTGTTTTTT CASSGQSNTGELFF
once TRBJ2-7 TRBV4-1 TRBD1 TGCGCCAGCAGCCAAGAGGCGGGACAGGGTTCCTACGAGCAGTACTTC CASSQEAGQGSYEQYF
once TRBJ1-1 TRBV7-2 NA TGTGCCAGCAGCTTAGCCCTACCGAACACTGAAGCTTTCTTT CASSLALPNTEAFF
few TRBJ2-3 TRBV9 NA TGTGCCAGCAGCGGCAAGCTAACAGATACGCAGTATTTT CASSGKLTDTQYF
NA TRBJ2-1 TRBV7-8 NA TGTGCCAGCAGCCCGGGGGTGAAAAATGAGCAGTTCTTC CASSPGVKNEQFF
NA TRBJ1-6 TRBV7-3 NA TGTGCCAGCAGCTTGGGAGGAGATTCACCCCTCCACTTT CASSLGGDSPLHF
once TRBJ2-2 TRBV15 TRBD1 TGTGCCACCAGCAGGGGACAGTTCGGGGAGCTGTTTTTT CATSRGQFGELFF
NA TRBJ2-3 TRBV5-6 TRBD1 TGTGCCAGCAGCCCCCTGGACAGGGTCCCAGATACGCAGTATTTT CASSPLDRVPDTQYF
NA TRBJ1-4 TRBV4-1 NA TGCGCCAGCGAACGACAGCATTCAACTAATGAAAAACTGTTTTTT CASERQHSTNEKLFF
NA TRBJ1-4 TRBV4-1 TRBD1 TGCGCCAGCAGCCAAATAATCCTAACAGGGGACCTTAATGAAAAACTGTTTTTT CASSQIILTGDLNEKLFF
NA TRBJ2-7 TRBV5-1 TRBD1 TGCGCCAGCAGCTTCCGGGACAGGGGCTACGAGCAGTACTTC CASSFRDRGYEQYF
NA TRBJ1-1 TRBV10-3 TRBD1 TGTGCCATCAGTGCGAGACAGGGAGCAGAAGCTTTCTTT CAISARQGAEAFF
NA TRBJ1-6 TRBV27 TRBD1 TGTGCCAGCAAGTTGGGACAGGGAGATTCACCCCTCCACTTT CASKLGQGDSPLHF
NA TRBJ2-1 TRBV7-3 TRBD1 TGTGCCAGCAGAACAACAGGGGTTGGAGCGTATGAGCAGTTCTTC CASRTTGVGAYEQFF
NA TRBJ2-2 TRBV7-9 NA TGTGCCAGCAGCTTACCGGTGGCCGGGGAGCTGTTTTTT CASSLPVAGELFF
NA TRBJ1-1 TRBV19 NA TGTGCCACCACCGGACAAATCCGTCATGATACTGAAGCTTTCTTT CATTGQIRHDTEAFF
NA TRBJ1-4 TRBV5-1 NA TGCGCCAGCAGCTTGGCAGGACAGCCCATTGAAAAACTGTTTTTT CASSLAGQPIEKLFF
once TRBJ1-1 TRBV10-3 TRBD1 TGTGCCATCAGTGGCAACAGGGGGGGGAACACTGAAGCTTTCTTT CAISGNRGGNTEAFF
few TRBJ1-4 TRBV5-6 NA TGTGCCAGCCGTGACTGGTCCCCGGGTGAAAAACTGTTTTTT CASRDWSPGEKLFF
NA TRBJ1-1 TRBV25-1 NA TGTGCCAGCAGCCACAGTATCTGGTTCGCTGAAGCTTTCTTT CASSHSIWFAEAFF
NA TRBJ1-1 TRBV5-1 NA TGCGCCAGCAGCTTGGGACACATGAACACTGAAGCTTTCTTT CASSLGHMNTEAFF
once TRBJ2-3 TRBV5-1 NA TGCGCCAGCAGCTTCGACAGTAAACGCACAGATACGCAGTATTTT CASSFDSKRTDTQYF
NA TRBJ2-2 TRBV30 TRBD2 TGTGCCTGGGCACCGGGACTAGCGGGTGTTAACGGGGAGCTGTTTTTT CAWAPGLAGVNGELFF
NA TRBJ2-1 TRBV6-5 TRBD2 TGTGCCAGCAGTTACTCGGGACTAGCGGGAGGCAATGAGCAGTTCTTC CASSYSGLAGGNEQFF
NA TRBJ2-1 TRBV4-3 TRBD2 TGCGCCAGCAGCCAAGATCGTGCTAGCGGGACCACCCTTGGGCAGTTCTTC CASSQDRASGTTLGQFF
NA TRBJ1-2 TRBV29-1 TRBD1 TGCAGCGTTCTACAGGGGTATGAGACCACCTTC CSVLQGYETTF
NA TRBJ2-6 TRBV5-1 NA TGCGCCAGCATGCTCTTCACAGGGGCCAACGTCCTGACTTTC CASMLFTGANVLTF
NA TRBJ2-1 TRBV19 NA TGTGCCAGTAGTGTAGCGGAGGCCTCCTACAATGAGCAGTTCTTC CASSVAEASYNEQFF
NA TRBJ2-2 TRBV28 NA TGTGCCAGCAGTTTTAGGCCCGGGGATCACGGGGAGCTGTTTTTT CASSFRPGDHGELFF
NA TRBJ2-3 TRBV19 TRBD2 TGTGCCAGTACCGGGCTGGCGGGGGTGGATACGCAGTATTTT CASTGLAGVDTQYF
NA TRBJ2-1 TRBV5-1 NA TGCGCCAGCAGCTTGGATCCCGGGAGCTCCTACAATGAGCAGTTCTTC CASSLDPGSSYNEQFF
NA TRBJ1-1 TRBV5-3 TRBD1 TGTGCCAGAAGCTTGAAGGACAGGGGGCGAACTGAAGCTTTCTTT CARSLKDRGRTEAFF
NA TRBJ1-5 TRBV6-5 NA TGTGCCAGCCGACAGTTGGGGAATCAGCCCCAGCATTTT CASRQLGNQPQHF
NA TRBJ1-2 TRBV30 NA TGTGCCTGGAGTGGACGAGGGCAGTTTAACTATGGCTACACCTTC CAWSGRGQFNYGYTF
NA TRBJ1-1 TRBV4-2 NA TGTGCCAGCAGCCCTGGACACCTGAACACTGAAGCTTTCTTT CASSPGHLNTEAFF
NA TRBJ2-3 TRBV6-5 TRBD1 TGTGCCAGCAGTTATGGGACAGGAGGAGATACGCAGTATTTT CASSYGTGGDTQYF
NA TRBJ1-2 TRBV11-3 TRBD1 TGTGCCAGCAGCCAGGGGGGCAGCCAGGGAGGCTACACCTTC CASSQGGSQGGYTF
NA TRBJ1-1 TRBV15 NA TGTGCCACCAGCAGAGATCAAGCGAACACTGAAGCTTTCTTT CATSRDQANTEAFF
NA TRBJ1-1 TRBV6-5 NA TGTGCCAGCAGTTACCCCTCAAGGAGCTCAACTGAAGCTTTCTTT CASSYPSRSSTEAFF
NA TRBJ1-3 TRBV12-5 NA TGTGCTAGTGGTTTGCTCACAGGGTCTTCTGGAAACACCATATATTTT CASGLLTGSSGNTIYF
NA TRBJ2-1 TRBV9 TRBD2 TGTGCCAGCAGCGTAGATGGGGGAAGTATCGCGGGAGGCAGCGAGCAGTTCTTC CASSVDGGSIAGGSEQFF
NA TRBJ1-2 TRBV25-1 NA TGTGCCACCCTCCGGGACACGAGTGAGGATGGCTACACCTTC CATLRDTSEDGYTF